Presented here are 31 T cell receptor beta chains from one specimen sequenced in a study of OX40 agonist ivuxolimab in advanced cancers. The method was immunoSEQ multiplex PCR; TCRdb's version includes in-frame clones alone and lacks a portion of them. Of some 45,000 clones listed, approximately 80% are singletons. The input for sequencing was CD4+ or CD8+ T cells sorted from blood, taken in a trial of the OX40 agonist ivuxolimab. These receptors all come from an adult with an advanced solid tumor such as melanoma, head and neck, liver or kidney cancer.

The chain uses TRBV27 and TRBJ1-2, with D maybe TRBD1 (5 bases). Germline-derived CDR1 and CDR2 are MNHEY and SMNVEV (reference sequence). Between the trimmed V and J ends, which lost 4 bases and 4 bases, there was a span of 10 bases. The CDR3 contains 13 residues. CDR3 protein: CASSSAGRYGYTF. The DNA of the CDR3 is TGTGCCAGCAGTTCGGCAGGGCGCTATGGCTACACCTTC.

The V and J genes are TRBV6-6 and TRBJ2-2; the D is unclear. The CDR3 consists of 14 residues. Germline V gene sequence: CDR1 MNHNY, CDR2 SVGAGI (reference sequence). V lost 2 bases, J lost 6 bases, and 10 bases lay in between. CDR3 bases: TGTGCCAGCAGTTACGGCGACGTGCCCGGGGAGCTGTTTTTT. Translating it yields CASSYGDVPGELFF.

The chain has TRBV19 and TRBJ1-1; no definite D call. The CDR3 consists of 13 residues. CDR1 is LNHDA, CDR2 SQIVND, per germline (reference sequence). V was trimmed by 4 bases and J by 1 base, leaving 7 bases between them. The CDR3: CASSRRTNTEAFF. In DNA, the CDR3 is TGTGCCAGTAGTAGACGGACGAACACTGAAGCTTTCTTT.

The gene calls are TRBV30 and TRBJ1-5, with 9 bases aligning to TRBD1. J lost 3 bases, V lost 1 base, and 4 bases had no gene match. Germline assignment: CDR1 GTSNPN and CDR2 SVGIG (reference sequence). This CDR3 region has 15 residues. The CDR3 protein is CAWSAGTGINQPQHF. The CDR3 DNA reads as TGTGCCTGGAGTGCCGGGACAGGGATCAATCAGCCCCAGCATTTT.

This chain joins TRBV7-2 and TRBJ2-3; D assignment may be TRBD1 or TRBD2 (6 bases each). The V gene lost 5 bases and the J gene lost 1 base, with 16 bases spanning the gap. CDR3 length equals 16 residues. Germline V gene sequence: CDR1 SGHTA, CDR2 FQGNSA. This chain's CDR3 is CASSPTMGGGTDTQYF. In DNA, the CDR3 is TGTGCCAGCAGCCCAACAATGGGGGGCGGCACAGATACGCAGTATTTT. The variable domain in full, completed from reference TRBV7-2 and TRBJ2-3, reads GAGVSQSPSNKVTEKGKDVELRCDPISGHTALYWYRQSLGQGLEFLIYFQGNSAPDKSGLPSDRFSAERTGGSVSTLTIQRTQQEDSAVYLCASSPTMGGGTDTQYFGPGTRLTVL.

The chain combines TRBV19 with TRBJ2-3; 12 positions match TRBD2. CDR3 length: 14 amino acids. Germline V gene lookup returns CDR1 LNHDA and CDR2 SQIVND (reference sequence). After removal of 7 bases from V and 4 bases from J, the junction contained 3 bases not matched to a gene. Here the CDR3 DNA reads TGTGCCAGTAAGCCTAGCGGGAGGGCAGATACGCAGTATTTT. Translating gives CASKPSGRADTQYF. Filled out from reference TRBV19 and TRBJ2-3, the complete variable domain reads DGGITQSPKYLFRKEGQNVTLSCEQNLNHDAMYWYRQDPGQGLRLIYYSQIVNDFQKGDIAEGYSVSREKKESFPLTVTSAQKNPTAFYLCASKPSGRADTQYFGPGTRLTVL.

This chain links TRBV5-5 with TRBJ2-2; tentative D call: TRBD2 (6 bases). Trimming stripped 4 bases from V and 3 bases from J, with 13 bases between. This CDR3 comprises 15 residues. Germline loops: CDR1 SGHKS, CDR2 YYEKEE (reference sequence). The CDR3 DNA reads TGTGCCAGCAGCCTGGAGGGGACTGACACCGGGGAGCTGTTTTTT. Amino acid sequence: CASSLEGTDTGELFF.

The V and J genes are TRBV2 and TRBJ1-6, with 8 nucleotides matching TRBD1. CDR1 is SNHLY, CDR2 FYNNEI, per germline. V trimming: 3 bases; J trimming: 6 bases; junction bases outside the gene matches: 4. The CDR3 spans 15 residues. The CDR3 sequence: CASSDRTGLNSPLHF. The CDR3 nucleotides are TGTGCCAGCAGTGATCGGACAGGGCTTAATTCACCCCTCCACTTT.

The chain uses TRBV7-6 and TRBJ2-2; 9 bases agree with TRBD1. Trimming took 6 bases from V and 3 from J; bases not matched to a gene: 8. Germline V lookup: CDR1 SGHVS, CDR2 FNYEAQ. CDR3 length: 16 amino acids. As DNA, the CDR3 is TGTGCCAGCAGTTCTACAGACAGGGGGTACACCGGGGAGCTGTTTTTT. Translating gives CASSSTDRGYTGELFF.

The table lists this clone with a count of one. V gene TRBV19 combines with J gene TRBJ1-4; D remains ambiguous. Germline values: CDR1 LNHDA, CDR2 SQIVND (reference sequence). With 6 bases removed from V and 8 bases from J, the gap between germline ends came to 13 bases. This CDR3 contains 13 residues. The CDR3, as DNA: TGTGCCAGTAGGCCGGCCGTTGGGGAAAAACTGTTTTTT. Its translation: CASRPAVGEKLFF.

The CDR3 nucleotides read TGCGCCAGCAGCCAAGACAGGGGTGAAAAACTGTTTTTT. The encoded protein is CASSQDRGEKLFF. The rearrangement links TRBV4-1 to TRBJ1-4; D is perhaps TRBD1 (6 bases). CDR1 is MGHRA, CDR2 YSYEKL, per germline. V was shortened by 0 bases and J by 7 bases, with 6 bases between the two germline ends. There are 13 residues in the CDR3.

The J gene is TRBJ2-7, the V gene TRBV5-1; TRBD2 might be the D (6 bases). V lost 0 bases and J 2 bases, leaving 12 bases between the germline ends. In germline, CDR1 is SGHRS, CDR2 YFSETQ. This CDR3 comprises 15 residues. As DNA, the CDR3 is TGCGCCAGCAGCTTGGGGTTAGCGGAGGCCTACGAGCAGTACTTC. This translates into CASSLGLAEAYEQYF.

The chain is built from TRBV6-1 and TRBJ2-7; possibly TRBD1 for D (6 bases). Trimming pared 10 bases from V and 2 bases from J, leaving 18 bases between. This CDR3 spans 14 amino acids. The germline V gene has CDR1 MNHNS and CDR2 SASEGT. In DNA form, the CDR3 reads TGTGCCACAACGTCAGGGTGGGGGCCCTACGAGCAGTACTTC. This encodes CATTSGWGPYEQYF.

The gene calls are TRBV18 and TRBJ1-1; D might be TRBD1 (6 bases). Trimming stripped 5 bases from V and 0 bases from J, with 16 bases between. The CDR3 is made up of 16 amino acids. Germline V gives CDR1 KGHSH, CDR2 LQKENI. For the CDR3, the DNA is TGTGCCAGCTCAAGTGGAGGGGGGGTTATGAACACTGAAGCTTTCTTT. Translation: CASSSGGGVMNTEAFF.

V gene TRBV5-8 combines with J gene TRBJ2-3; D call uncertain. CDR3 length: 12 residues. Germline V gene data show CDR1 as SGHTS and CDR2 as YDEGEE. V lost 0 bases and J lost 7, with 6 bases in between. CDR3 in DNA: TGTGCCAGCAGCTTGGGTAGAAATACGCAGTATTTT. Translating it yields CASSLGRNTQYF.

The V and J genes are TRBV2 and TRBJ2-2; D may be TRBD1 (5 bases). The length of the CDR3 is 15 residues. Germline CDR1 and CDR2: SNHLY and FYNNEI. V was shortened by 2 bases and J by 5 bases, with 12 bases between the two germline ends. For the CDR3, the DNA is TGTGCCAGCAGTGAAAGGGGCGGTGAAACCGGGGAGCTGTTTTTT. Translation gives CASSERGGETGELFF.

The chain carries TRBV7-2 and TRBJ2-1, with 15 bases that match TRBD2. After removal of 3 bases from V and 8 bases from J, the junction contained 8 bases not matched to a gene. The germline gives CDR1 SGHTA, CDR2 FQGNSA. The CDR3 runs 17 residues. The CDR3 sequence: CASSFKGGTSGRYEQFF. CDR3 sequence (DNA): TGTGCCAGCAGCTTTAAGGGTGGGACTAGCGGGAGGTATGAGCAGTTCTTC. Full variable domain (outside the CDR3, taken from reference TRBV7-2 and TRBJ2-1): GAGVSQSPSNKVTEKGKDVELRCDPISGHTALYWYRQSLGQGLEFLIYFQGNSAPDKSGLPSDRFSAERTGGSVSTLTIQRTQQEDSAVYLCASSFKGGTSGRYEQFFGPGTRLTVL.

The sample holds a few counts of this clone. The chain links TRBV28 to TRBJ2-7, with 11 positions matching TRBD1. The germline V gene has CDR1 MDHEN and CDR2 SYDVKM. Trimming removed 7 bases from V and 4 bases from J; junction bases left unmatched: 3. This CDR3 has 13 residues. The CDR3 nucleotides read TGTGCCAGCAACCGGGACAGGGGGTACGAGCAGTACTTC. It is translated as CASNRDRGYEQYF.

The chain uses TRBV5-5 and TRBJ1-1; D ambiguous. The CDR3 loop spans 13 amino acids. Germline CDR1 SGHKS, CDR2 YYEKEE (reference sequence). Trimming pared 4 bases from V and 0 bases from J, leaving 7 bases between. The CDR3 here is CASSPELNTEAFF. CDR3 sequence (DNA): TGTGCCAGCAGCCCGGAGCTGAACACTGAAGCTTTCTTT.

The V and J genes are TRBV11-3 and TRBJ2-2; no clear D gene. CDR3 length equals 14 residues. Germline V gene lookup returns CDR1 SGHNT and CDR2 YENEEA. Trimming left V 4 bases short and J 3 bases short, with 9 bases between. The CDR3 region has the DNA TGTGCCAGCAGCTCTCGAGGAGACACCGGGGAGCTGTTTTTT. Protein: CASSSRGDTGELFF.

The genes are TRBV5-8 and TRBJ2-4; D perhaps matches TRBD1 (5 bases). V was shortened by 0 bases and J by 7 bases, with 14 bases between the two germline ends. Germline-derived CDR1 and CDR2 are SGHTS and YDEGEE. The CDR3 loop spans 15 amino acids. In DNA form, the CDR3 reads TGTGCCAGCAGCTTGGCCGTAGGGGTATTGAACATTCAGTACTTC. This encodes CASSLAVGVLNIQYF.

The V and J genes are TRBV10-2 and TRBJ2-1, with TRBD1 as a possible D gene (5 bases). There are 16 residues in the CDR3. With 8 bases removed from V and 0 bases from J, the gap between germline ends came to 17 bases. Germline loops: CDR1 WSHSY, CDR2 SAAADI. The CDR3 nucleotides are TGCGCCAGCGGGGCTTTTGGCGGCAGCTCCTACAATGAGCAGTTCTTC. It is translated as CASGAFGGSSYNEQFF.

This clone showed up just a few times. J is TRBJ2-2 and V is TRBV7-9; no clear D. V dropped 5 bases and J dropped 1 base, with 11 bases sitting between them. The CDR3 has 15 residues. Germline V gene lookup returns CDR1 SEHNR and CDR2 FQNEAQ (reference sequence). CDR3 nucleotides: TGTGCCAGCAGCAAAAAACTGGAGAACACCGGGGAGCTGTTTTTT. Amino acids: CASSKKLENTGELFF.

This clone was counted a few times. The chain has TRBV18 and TRBJ1-5; D not certain. The CDR3 has 14 amino acids. The V end was cut by 3 bases, the J end by 4 bases, with 10 bases between. Germline values: CDR1 KGHSH, CDR2 LQKENI. Here the CDR3 reads CASSPAERNQPQHF. As DNA, the CDR3 is TGTGCCAGCTCACCGGCCGAACGGAATCAGCCCCAGCATTTT.

The CDR3 region is CASSDRGFRNTEAFF. CDR3 nucleotides: TGTGCCAGCAGTGATCGGGGGTTCAGGAACACTGAAGCTTTCTTT. The chain joins TRBV6-1 to TRBJ1-1; maybe TRBD1 (5 bases). CDR3 length equals 15 residues. The germline V and J ends were trimmed by 3 bases and 1 base, with 12 bases remaining between them. CDR1 and CDR2 from the germline V gene are MNHNS and SASEGT.

The J gene is TRBJ1-3, the V gene TRBV28; 8 bases align to TRBD1. Looked up from germline, CDR1 is MDHEN and CDR2 is SYDVKM. After removal of 3 bases from V and 7 bases from J, the junction contained 5 bases not matched to a gene. The CDR3 contains 14 residues. In nucleotides, the CDR3 is TGTGCCAGCAGTTTCAGGGGGCTTCGGAACACCATATATTTT. Its protein product is CASSFRGLRNTIYF. The entire variable domain, with the rest obtained from reference TRBV28 and TRBJ1-3, is as follows: DVKVTQSSRYLVKRTGEKVFLECVQDMDHENMFWYRQDPGLGLRLIYFSYDVKMKEKGDIPEGYSVSREKKERFSLILESASTNQTSMYLCASSFRGLRNTIYFGEGSWLTVV.

The chain carries TRBV19 and TRBJ2-5, with D possibly TRBD1 on 7 matching bases. The V gene lost 1 base and the J gene lost 4 bases, with 16 bases spanning the gap. Germline-derived CDR1 and CDR2 are LNHDA and SQIVND (reference sequence). The CDR3 spans 16 residues. CDR3 residues: CASSIGTGGDRETQYF. The CDR3 DNA is TGTGCCAGTAGTATAGGGACAGGAGGGGATAGAGAGACCCAGTACTTC. The entire variable domain, with the rest obtained from reference TRBV19 and TRBJ2-5, is as follows: DGGITQSPKYLFRKEGQNVTLSCEQNLNHDAMYWYRQDPGQGLRLIYYSQIVNDFQKGDIAEGYSVSREKKESFPLTVTSAQKNPTAFYLCASSIGTGGDRETQYFGPGTRLLVL.

The rearrangement uses TRBV19 and TRBJ2-1; unclear D gene. The germline V gene encodes CDR1 LNHDA and CDR2 SQIVND (reference sequence). This CDR3 has 15 residues. Trimming left V 1 base short and J 1 base short, with 8 bases between. CDR3 coding DNA: TGTGCCAGTAGTATAGTGATAAATTCCTACAATGAGCAGTTCTTC. Translating gives CASSIVINSYNEQFF.

The gene calls are TRBV7-9 and TRBJ1-2; TRBD1 is a possible D gene (5 bases). The CDR3 has 18 residues. V gave up 2 bases and J gave up 4 bases, with 23 bases separating them. The V gene's germline CDR1 is SEHNR and CDR2 FQNEAQ (reference sequence). CDR3 in DNA: TGTGCCAGCAGCTTAAAGGGTGGGCAGGGATCGGGAGCCTATGGCTACACCTTC. It translates to CASSLKGGQGSGAYGYTF.

J is TRBJ2-5 and V is TRBV13, with 7 bases matching TRBD2. Germline V gene sequence: CDR1 PRHDT, CDR2 FYEKMQ (reference sequence). The trim removed 5 bases at V and 1 base at J, leaving 10 bases unmatched. This CDR3 is built from 16 residues. In nucleotides, the CDR3 is TGTGCCAGCAGCCCGAGGTTCGGGGAGGGCCAAGAGACCCAGTACTTC. This sequence encodes CASSPRFGEGQETQYF.

The chain employs TRBV27 and TRBJ1-2; 7 nucleotides match TRBD1. The CDR3 is made up of 13 amino acids. Germline values: CDR1 MNHEY, CDR2 SMNVEV (reference sequence). J lost 8 bases, V lost 1 base, and 4 bases had no gene match. The CDR3 loop is CASSLLWDSGYTF. The DNA for the CDR3 is TGTGCCAGCAGTTTATTGTGGGACAGCGGCTACACCTTC.